The subject of this entry is one TCR beta chain. Its target is not known. The CDR3 totals 14 residues. Germline values: CDR1 SGHAT, CDR2 FQNNGV. J gave up 4 bases and V 5 bases, and 5 bases lay outside the gene matches. This sample was included in a study of cytomegalovirus exposure and HLA in healthy donors. Study-level points and caveats: Associated with HLA alleles at 0.05 false discovery rate in a later analysis were some 16,000 TCR beta sequences. Sequences of the TCR beta chain were said to predict the HLA-A and HLA-B alleles of most subjects accurately.

Use of 60 Vbeta and 13 Jbeta primers characterized the PCR. TCRdb's table, derived via immunoSEQ multiplex PCR, lists solely in-frame clones and lacks some. Its table lists around 190,000 clones. Sequencing input: PBMCs. The clonotype originates from a woman in her twenties or thirties in good health and CMV-seropositive. The rearrangement uses TRBV11-2 and TRBJ2-1, with 7 bases that match TRBD2. This CDR3 reads CASSPISGYNEQFF. As DNA, the CDR3 is TGTGCCAGCAGCCCTATTAGCGGGTACAATGAGCAGTTCTTC.